These T cell receptor beta chains were read from a single sample in a study of CD8 T cells in ankylosing spondylitis. Each CDR3 protein gets one entry after TCRdb re-called the 5' RACE reads with MiXCR. Here the sample spans 750,000 to 850,000 distinct CDR3 sequences, about 11% being singletons. Input material: blood, either unsorted or a sorted T cell fraction (not recorded which). The receptor set was obtained from a male donor with ankylosing spondylitis. The CDR3 runs from the conserved cysteine through the conserved F or W. The order of the fields is J gene, clone size, D gene, V gene, CDR3 DNA, CDR3 protein. The D gene is left open where the match is weak. Some rows have no size entry. The others give once, few or many, or a class for an expanded clone.

TRBJ2-3	many	-	TRBV10-3	TGTGCCACCAATCAGGGAACAGATACGCAGTATTTT	CATNQGTDTQYF
TRBJ2-3	-	TRBD1	TRBV7-9	TGTGCCAGCAGCCCAACCCCGAGGGACAGTAAAGATACGCAGTATTTT	CASSPTPRDSKDTQYF
TRBJ2-7	few	-	TRBV7-2	TGTGCCAGCAGCCTATTAGCGGATAGCTCCTACGAGCAGTACTTC	CASSLLADSSYEQYF
TRBJ1-3	few	TRBD1	TRBV7-2	TGTGCCAGCAGCTCGCCCTCCCAGGGGGCAAACACCATATATTTT	CASSSPSQGANTIYF
TRBJ1-5	-	-	TRBV10-3	TGTGCCATGAGTCCGGGGGGCGTCAATCAGCCCCAGCATTTT	CAMSPGGVNQPQHF
TRBJ2-5	few	TRBD1	TRBV29-1	TGCAGCGTTGGGGGACAGGGATGGGCCCAGTACTTC	CSVGGQGWAQYF
TRBJ1-5	-	-	TRBV7-2	TGTGCCAGCAGCCGAAACGGGCAGCCCCAGCATTTT	CASSRNGQPQHF
TRBJ2-5	-	-	TRBV3-1	TGTGCCAGCAGGCTAACTGAGACCCAGTACTTC	CASRLTETQYF
TRBJ2-7	many	-	TRBV20-1	TGCAGTGCGGGGGCCCGGTACGAGCAGTACTTC	CSAGARYEQYF
TRBJ1-2	few	-	TRBV29-1	TGCAGCGTCTCCGAGGGTGGCGACTATGGCTACACCTTC	CSVSEGGDYGYTF
TRBJ2-7	-	-	TRBV5-1	TGCGCCAGCAGCTTGGATACTGGGTCTCCCGAGCAGTACTTC	CASSLDTGSPEQYF
TRBJ2-3	few	-	TRBV7-6	TGTGCCAGCAGCCCCGGGGCCAGGACAGATACGCAGTATTTT	CASSPGARTDTQYF
TRBJ2-3	few	-	TRBV11-3	TGTGCCAGCAGCAGGGGCAGAGTGGGGGAAGATACGCAGTATTTT	CASSRGRVGEDTQYF
TRBJ2-3	-	TRBD2	TRBV4-1	TGCGCCAGCAGCTTCGTCGGCGGGAGAAGGACAGATACGCAGTATTTT	CASSFVGGRRTDTQYF
TRBJ2-5	few	-	TRBV10-3	TGTGCCATCAGTGAGTCTTTTAAAGAGACCCAGTACTTC	CAISESFKETQYF
TRBJ2-7	-	-	TRBV20-1	TGCAGTGCTAGAGAGGGCAGGGGCGCCTACGAGCAGTACTTC	CSAREGRGAYEQYF
TRBJ1-1	few	-	TRBV5-1	TGCGCCAGCAGCTTGGCCTGGGTGAACACTGAAGCTTTCTTT	CASSLAWVNTEAFF
TRBJ2-7	few	-	TRBV20-1	TGCAGTGCTTCCCCCGGGCTGGCACATTACGAGCAGTACTTC	CSASPGLAHYEQYF
TRBJ2-7	-	TRBD1	TRBV2	TGTGCCAGCATTCGAGGACAGGGCTCCTACGAGCAGTACTTC	CASIRGQGSYEQYF
TRBJ2-1	-	-	TRBV5-5	TGTGCCAGCAGCCTGTGGGGGCTTAGCTACAATGAGCAGTTCTTC	CASSLWGLSYNEQFF
TRBJ1-1	few	-	TRBV27	TGTGCCAGCAGTCACCACTGGGAGGGAGTCGACACTGAAGCTTTCTTT	CASSHHWEGVDTEAFF
TRBJ2-5	-	TRBD1	TRBV7-9	TGTGCCAGCAGCCTCGGGACAGGGACTTCTTGGGAGACCCAGTACTTC	CASSLGTGTSWETQYF
TRBJ1-5	many	-	TRBV12-3/TRBV12-4	TGTGCCAGCACCCAGACAGTAAGCAATCAGCCCCAGCATTTT	CASTQTVSNQPQHF
TRBJ1-4	-	-	TRBV20-1	TGCAGTGCTAGGACAAGTGAAAAACTGTTTTTT	CSARTSEKLFF
TRBJ2-3	few	TRBD1	TRBV5-6	TGTGCCAGCAGCTTGCCGGGGACAGTCACAGATACGCAGTATTTT	CASSLPGTVTDTQYF
TRBJ2-2	once	-	TRBV5-1	TGCGCCAGCAGGTCAGGGGCCACCGGGGAGCTGTTTTTT	CASRSGATGELFF
TRBJ2-1	few	TRBD2	TRBV7-2	TGTGCCAGCAGCTTAAGGACTAGCGTAAACAATGAGCAGTTCTTC	CASSLRTSVNNEQFF
TRBJ2-1	few	-	TRBV11-2	TGTGCCAGCAGCTTAGAGGGGTTACGGTTCTTC	CASSLEGLRFF
TRBJ2-1	many	-	TRBV29-1	TGCAGCGTTGAAAGGGTTGCGGGCAATGAGCAGTTCTTC	CSVERVAGNEQFF
TRBJ2-1	few	TRBD2	TRBV9	TGTGCCAGCAGCGTAACTAGCGGGGGTTTTGGTGAGCAGTTCTTC	CASSVTSGGFGEQFF
TRBJ2-1	many	TRBD2	TRBV5-1	TGCGCCAGCAGCTTGGGGGTCCTAGCGGCGAGCTCCTACAATGAGCAGTTCTTC	CASSLGVLAASSYNEQFF
TRBJ2-1	many	-	TRBV12-3/TRBV12-4	TGTGCCAGCAGCCGACAGGCGAATGAGCAGTTCTTC	CASSRQANEQFF
TRBJ2-1	few	TRBD2	TRBV20-1	TGCAGTGCTAGAGGAAAGGGACTAGCGGGAGGCCGGGGCTCCTACAATGAGCAGTTCTTC	CSARGKGLAGGRGSYNEQFF
TRBJ2-3	few	-	TRBV20-1	TGCAGTGCTAGTGAGACAGAGCCCCGCACAGATACGCAGTATTTT	CSASETEPRTDTQYF
TRBJ2-7	once	-	TRBV24-1	TGTGCCACCAGTGGCGTGGGAGAGCAGTACTTC	CATSGVGEQYF
TRBJ1-4	few	-	TRBV6-2/TRBV6-3	TGTGCCAGCAGTTACTCGTGGGGGCTGGGTGAAAAACTGTTTTTT	CASSYSWGLGEKLFF
TRBJ2-3	many	TRBD1	TRBV5-1	TGCGCCAGCAGCCGTCCGGGACAGGGGGCCACAGATACGCAGTATTTT	CASSRPGQGATDTQYF
TRBJ2-3	-	-	TRBV7-2	TGTGCCAGCAGCTTAGGGCCGTGGAGCACAGATACGCAGTATTTT	CASSLGPWSTDTQYF
TRBJ2-5	many	-	TRBV29-1	TGCAGCGTTCTTACACCGTCGGAGACCCAGTACTTC	CSVLTPSETQYF
TRBJ2-7	many	-	TRBV4-3	TGCGCCAGCAGCCAAGACTCGGAATACAACGAGCAGTACTTC	CASSQDSEYNEQYF
TRBJ1-4	-	-	TRBV7-9	TGTGCCAGCAGCGTTCCCGGAGTCTCCAAACTGTTTTTT	CASSVPGVSKLFF
TRBJ2-1	-	TRBD1	TRBV27	TGTGCCAGCAGTCTCCGGGACAGGGCATGGAATGAGCAGTTCTTC	CASSLRDRAWNEQFF
TRBJ1-1	-	-	TRBV20-1	TGCAGTGCTAAGGGACGGAGAAACACTGAAGCTTTCTTT	CSAKGRRNTEAFF
TRBJ2-1	-	-	TRBV28	TGTGCCAGCAGTTTACCGGCGGGGTCGTACAATGAGCAGTTCTTC	CASSLPAGSYNEQFF
TRBJ2-1	few	-	TRBV5-1	TGCGCCAGCAGCTTGGAAGGGCGGTTAGCCTACAATGAGCAGTTCTTC	CASSLEGRLAYNEQFF
TRBJ2-7	-	-	TRBV7-9	TGTGCCAGCAGCCCCCTGGTGAGGCAGGTAGCCTACGAGCAGTACTTC	CASSPLVRQVAYEQYF